The T cell receptor (beta chain) described here comes from a study of beta chain features in type 1 diabetes. It was one heparinised blood draw, averaging roughly 100 mL, that each donor gave. Study-level findings and limits: The study found moderately but significantly shorter TCRB CDR3s in all four CD4+ subsets of Type 1 diabetes patients.

In its sample, this clone was seen a few times. What it binds is not known. All of the isolated RNA was reverse transcribed, so expressed TCRB transcripts were sequenced. Some clones are missing from TCRdb's copy, which holds only in-frame ones; the method was immunoSEQ multiplex PCR. The table lists nearly 700,000 clones, around 15% of them singletons, with 0.02% to 0.025% in the top ten. Germline assignment: CDR1 SQVTM and CDR2 ANQGSEA. V was cut by 6 bases and J by 4 bases, with 20 bases left in between. The CDR3 loop spans 15 amino acids. Sequenced: naive CD4+ T cells from blood. The TCR comes from a man aged 18-30 years with type 1 diabetes. This chain uses TRBV29-1 with TRBJ2-3, with D tentatively TRBD2 (6 bases). Here the CDR3 reads CSVLFLAGLADTQYF. CDR3 bases: TGCAGCGTGCTCTTTTTGGCGGGGCTCGCAGATACGCAGTATTTT.